This record concerns one T cell receptor beta chain sequence. V was pared by 6 bases and J by 5 bases, with 19 bases between. This CDR3 is 15 amino acids long. From germline, CDR1 is SQVTM and CDR2 ANQGSEA. Per the study methods: Counts of nucleated cells, estimated from reference gene primer amplification, were obtained. Profiling relied on immunoSEQ multiplex PCR, and the TCRdb table lists in-frame clones only, not all of them. Clonal size and the V and J genes are those of that table, whereas D and trimming came from the DNA. There are fewer than 350,000 clones in the sample; approximately 86% occur only once, and roughly 2.1% lies in the top ten. This sample was taken from a study of blood T cell repertoires in COVID-19. About the study: Acute-phase and convalescent COVID-19 samples originated in the United States, Italy and Spain. Sources were T cells, B-cell-depleted T cells, or PBMCs; the material itself was cDNA or gDNA.

V is TRBV29-1 and J is TRBJ1-4; no clear D gene. The source of this sequence is a woman aged 30 to 39 who had recovered from COVID-19. The specimen sequenced was peripheral blood. The CDR3 loop reads CSVKKAVSGNEKLFF. The CDR3 nucleotides read TGCAGCGTCAAAAAGGCAGTCTCGGGGAATGAAAAACTGTTTTTT.